This T cell receptor (beta chain) appears in the sequencing data of a study of Graves' ophthalmopathy and Graves' hyperthyroidism. For the study at large: The blood sample was drawn at first diagnosis and before any treatment. Study-level findings and limits: Discrimination between ophthalmopathy and stable hyperthyroidism by a 13-signature model showed about 85% sensitivity and 65% to 84% specificity.

Germline-derived CDR1 and CDR2 are ENHRY and SYGVKD. The CDR3 covers 13 residues. V was cut by 5 bases and J by 0 bases, with 7 bases left in between. Ophthalmopathy donors showed moderate-to-severe activity, CAS ≥3, NOSPECS ≥4 and a duration under 3 months. 10 ml of fresh blood yielded the PBMCs by density gradient. This clonotype was counted at least ten times. The target antigen is unknown. For repertoire sequencing, the TCR beta CDR3 regions were amplified from RNA transcripts. An initial RT-PCR round employing HTBI primers preceded a second-round multiplex PCR. Using its own MiXCR run on the multiplex PCR reads, TCRdb lists one record per CDR3 protein. The table lists hundreds of thousands of distinct CDR3 sequences, roughly 40% of them singletons, with 44% in the top ten.

V is TRBV10-3 and J is TRBJ1-1; D not resolved. The source of this sequence is an adult man with Graves' ophthalmopathy. Sequences were obtained from peripheral blood. CDR3 sequence reads: CAISPLMNTEAFF. Here the CDR3 DNA reads TGTGCCATCAGTCCGCTCATGAACACTGAAGCTTTCTTT.